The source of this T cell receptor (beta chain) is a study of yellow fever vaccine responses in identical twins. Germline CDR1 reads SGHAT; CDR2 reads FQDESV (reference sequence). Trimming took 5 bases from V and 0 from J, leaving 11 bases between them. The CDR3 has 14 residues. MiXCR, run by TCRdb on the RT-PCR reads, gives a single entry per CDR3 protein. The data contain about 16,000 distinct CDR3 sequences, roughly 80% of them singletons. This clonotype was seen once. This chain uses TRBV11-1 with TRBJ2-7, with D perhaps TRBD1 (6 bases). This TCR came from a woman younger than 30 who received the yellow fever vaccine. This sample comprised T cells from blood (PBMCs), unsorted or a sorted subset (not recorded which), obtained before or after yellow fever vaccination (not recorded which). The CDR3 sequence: CASSLTGTSYEQYF. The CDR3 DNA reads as TGTGCCAGCAGCCTCACAGGGACCTCCTACGAGCAGTACTTC.